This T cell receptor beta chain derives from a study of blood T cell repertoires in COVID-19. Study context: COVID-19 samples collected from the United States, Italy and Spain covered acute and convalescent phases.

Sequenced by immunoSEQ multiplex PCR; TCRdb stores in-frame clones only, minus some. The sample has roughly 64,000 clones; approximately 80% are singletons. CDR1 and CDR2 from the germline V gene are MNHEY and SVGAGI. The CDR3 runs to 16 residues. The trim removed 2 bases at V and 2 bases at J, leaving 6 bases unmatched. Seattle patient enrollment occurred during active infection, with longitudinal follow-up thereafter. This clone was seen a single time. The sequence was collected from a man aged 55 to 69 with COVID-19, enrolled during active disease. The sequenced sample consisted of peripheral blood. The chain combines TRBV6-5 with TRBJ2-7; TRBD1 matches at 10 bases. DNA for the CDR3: TGTGCCAGCAGTTACGGGGGACAGGGGCCCACCTACGAGCAGTACTTC. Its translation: CASSYGGQGPTYEQYF.